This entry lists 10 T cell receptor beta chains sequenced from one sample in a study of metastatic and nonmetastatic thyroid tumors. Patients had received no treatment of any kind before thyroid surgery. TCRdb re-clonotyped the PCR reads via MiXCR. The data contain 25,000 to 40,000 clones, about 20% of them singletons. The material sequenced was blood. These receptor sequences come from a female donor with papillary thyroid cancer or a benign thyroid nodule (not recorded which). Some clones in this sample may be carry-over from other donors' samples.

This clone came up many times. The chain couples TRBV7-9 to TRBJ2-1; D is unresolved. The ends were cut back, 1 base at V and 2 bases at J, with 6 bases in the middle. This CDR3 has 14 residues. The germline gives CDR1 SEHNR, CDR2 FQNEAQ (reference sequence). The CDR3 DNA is TGTGCCAGCAGCTTAGTAGGTACCTACAATGAGCAGTTCTTC. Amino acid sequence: CASSLVGTYNEQFF.

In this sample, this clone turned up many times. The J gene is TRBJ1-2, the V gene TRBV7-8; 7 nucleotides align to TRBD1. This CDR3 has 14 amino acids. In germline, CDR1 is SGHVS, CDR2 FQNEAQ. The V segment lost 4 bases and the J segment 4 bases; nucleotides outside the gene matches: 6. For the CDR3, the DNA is TGTGCCAGCAGCTCCACAGGGGCGGGCTATGGCTACACCTTC. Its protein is CASSSTGAGYGYTF.

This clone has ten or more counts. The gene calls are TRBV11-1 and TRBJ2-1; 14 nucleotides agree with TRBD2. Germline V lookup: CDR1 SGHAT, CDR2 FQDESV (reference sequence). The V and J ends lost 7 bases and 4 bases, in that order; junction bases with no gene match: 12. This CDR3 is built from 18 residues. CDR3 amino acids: CASTAPGTSGGSYNEQFF. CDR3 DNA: TGTGCCAGCACCGCGCCAGGGACTAGCGGGGGTTCGTACAATGAGCAGTTCTTC.

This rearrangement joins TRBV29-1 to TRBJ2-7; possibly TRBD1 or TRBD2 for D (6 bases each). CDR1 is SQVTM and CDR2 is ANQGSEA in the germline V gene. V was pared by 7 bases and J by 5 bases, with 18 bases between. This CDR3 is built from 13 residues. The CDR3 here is CSAAQVGGNEQYF. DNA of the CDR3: TGCAGCGCCGCGCAGGTAGGGGGGAACGAGCAGTACTTC.

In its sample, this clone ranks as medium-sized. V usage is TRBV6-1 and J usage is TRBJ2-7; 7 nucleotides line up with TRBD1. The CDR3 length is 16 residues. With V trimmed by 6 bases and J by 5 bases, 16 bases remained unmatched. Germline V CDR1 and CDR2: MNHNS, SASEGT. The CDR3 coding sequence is TGTGCCAGCAGCCTACAACCCGACAGGGTAGGCCACGAGCAGTACTTC. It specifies CASSLQPDRVGHEQYF.

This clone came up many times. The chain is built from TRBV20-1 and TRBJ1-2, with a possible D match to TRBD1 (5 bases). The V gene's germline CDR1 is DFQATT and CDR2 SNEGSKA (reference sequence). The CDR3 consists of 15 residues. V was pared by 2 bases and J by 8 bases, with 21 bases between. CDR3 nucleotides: TGCAGTGCTAGAAGGGGCAGCTCGGGACTCGGAGGCTACACCTTC. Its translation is CSARRGSSGLGGYTF.

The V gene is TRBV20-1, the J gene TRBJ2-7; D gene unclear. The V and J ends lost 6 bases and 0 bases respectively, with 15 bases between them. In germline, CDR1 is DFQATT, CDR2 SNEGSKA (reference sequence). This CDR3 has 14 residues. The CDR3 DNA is TGCAGTGCATTTGATCAAAAGGGCTCCTACGAGCAGTACTTC. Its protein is CSAFDQKGSYEQYF.

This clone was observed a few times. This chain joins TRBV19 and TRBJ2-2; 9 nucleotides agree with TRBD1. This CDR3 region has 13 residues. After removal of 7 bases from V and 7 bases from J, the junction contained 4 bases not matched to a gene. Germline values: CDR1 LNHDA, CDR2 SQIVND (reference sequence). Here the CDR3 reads CASKDRGFGELFF. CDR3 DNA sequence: TGTGCCAGTAAGGACAGGGGTTTCGGGGAGCTGTTTTTT.

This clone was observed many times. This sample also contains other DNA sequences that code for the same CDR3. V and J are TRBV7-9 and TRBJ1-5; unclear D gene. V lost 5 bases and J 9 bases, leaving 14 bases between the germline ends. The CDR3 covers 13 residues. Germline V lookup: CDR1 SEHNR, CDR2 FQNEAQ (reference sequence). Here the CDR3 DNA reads TGTGCCAGCAGCCCCTCCACCGGGCGGCCCCAGCATTTT. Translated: CASSPSTGRPQHF. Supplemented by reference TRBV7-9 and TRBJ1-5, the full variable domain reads DTGVSQNPRHKITKRGQNVTFRCDPISEHNRLYWYRQTLGQGPEFLTYFQNEAQLEKSRLLSDRFSAERPKGSFSTLEIQRTEQGDSAMYLCASSPSTGRPQHFGDGTRLSIL.

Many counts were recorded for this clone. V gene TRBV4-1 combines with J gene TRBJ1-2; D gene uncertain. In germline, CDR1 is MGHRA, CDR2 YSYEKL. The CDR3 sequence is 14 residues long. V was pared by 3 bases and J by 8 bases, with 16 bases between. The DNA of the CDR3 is TGCGCCAGCAGCCAGGGCGGGCCAACCGCGGGCTACACCTTC. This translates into CASSQGGPTAGYTF.